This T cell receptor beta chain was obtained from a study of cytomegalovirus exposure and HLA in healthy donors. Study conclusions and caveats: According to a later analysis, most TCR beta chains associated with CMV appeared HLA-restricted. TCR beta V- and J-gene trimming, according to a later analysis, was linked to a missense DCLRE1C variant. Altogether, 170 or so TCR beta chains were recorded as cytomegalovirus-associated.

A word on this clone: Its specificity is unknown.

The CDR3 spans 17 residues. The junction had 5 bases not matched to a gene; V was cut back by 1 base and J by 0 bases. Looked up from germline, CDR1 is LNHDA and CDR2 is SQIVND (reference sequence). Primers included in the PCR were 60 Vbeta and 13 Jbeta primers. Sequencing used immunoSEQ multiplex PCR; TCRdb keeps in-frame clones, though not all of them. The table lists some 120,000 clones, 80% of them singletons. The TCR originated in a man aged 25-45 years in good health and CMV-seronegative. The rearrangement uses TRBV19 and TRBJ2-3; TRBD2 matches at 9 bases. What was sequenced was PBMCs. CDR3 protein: CASSIGTSVTSTDTQYF. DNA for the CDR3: TGTGCCAGTAGTATAGGGACTAGCGTAACTAGCACAGATACGCAGTATTTT. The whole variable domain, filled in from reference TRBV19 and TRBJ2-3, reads DGGITQSPKYLFRKEGQNVTLSCEQNLNHDAMYWYRQDPGQGLRLIYYSQIVNDFQKGDIAEGYSVSREKKESFPLTVTSAQKNPTAFYLCASSIGTSVTSTDTQYFGPGTRLTVL.